This is a list of T cell receptor beta chains from one sample in a study of CXCR3-negative and CXCR3-positive naive CD8 T cells. Reanalyzing the 5' RACE reads, TCRdb keeps one entry per CDR3 protein, without DNA. The sample has about 130,000 distinct CDR3 sequences. The source material was naive CXCR3+ CD8+ T cells from blood. The receptors were sampled from a human donor in good health. Some clones in this sample may be carry-over from other donors' samples. Each CDR3 is given with its conserved first and last residue.

J,V,CDR3
TRBJ1-2,TRBV11-2,CASSLDLSSYGYTF
TRBJ2-7,TRBV4-1,CASSRNPGGSYEQYF
TRBJ2-1,TRBV6-5,CASSYSTSGDLRYRVF
TRBJ1-2,TRBV29-1,CSVLRTGNLYTF
TRBJ2-1,TRBV9,CASSADRDTSVF
TRBJ2-1,TRBV27,CASSLAPGSYNEQFF
TRBJ2-3,TRBV7-2,CASSLDYNTDTQYF
TRBJ1-4,TRBV7-9,CASSDRGGDEKLFF
TRBJ1-1,TRBV4-1,CASSQVQGLNTEAFF
TRBJ2-7,TRBV29-1,CSVEGTGGSYEQYF
TRBJ1-1,TRBV3-1,CASSLDRFMNTEAFF
TRBJ1-4,TRBV20-1,CSARDRAGRHEKLFF
TRBJ2-2,TRBV6-1,CASSDYRGGQAGELFF
TRBJ2-2,TRBV6-1,CASGWTNTGELFF
TRBJ2-1,TRBV6-1,CASSWTGTSLYNEQFF
TRBJ1-2,TRBV19,CASMDRGHYGYTF
TRBJ1-1,TRBV6-5,CASSSRPGRNTEAFF
TRBJ2-2,TRBV4-1,CASSQDTNTAELFF
TRBJ2-1,TRBV5-6,CASSWGQYNEQFF
TRBJ1-1,TRBV9,CASSVGGGIGTEAFF
TRBJ2-7,TRBV4-1,CASSFSLGNEQYF
TRBJ2-7,TRBV5-1,CASSPDGYSYEQYF